This TCR beta chain was obtained from a study of cytomegalovirus exposure and HLA in healthy donors. Primers for the PCR totalled 60 Vbeta and 13 Jbeta. This table comes from immunoSEQ multiplex PCR, and its TCRdb copy is limited to in-frame clones, with some not included. The profile covers 150,000 or so clones, with roughly 85% appearing a single time and roughly 6% taken by the ten largest. V dropped 6 bases and J dropped 5 bases, with 17 bases sitting between them. The germline V gene encodes CDR1 KGHSH and CDR2 LQKENI. The CDR3 contains 15 residues. A single count supports this clone. Its specificity is unknown. Study-level results: Earlier analysis found most TCR beta V segments productive about 90% or about 30% of the time. When a later analysis compared HLA-associated TCR beta chains with equally common others, the HLA-associated chains turned out to be more clonally expanded and to have lower generation probabilities.

The sample was PBMCs. The V call is TRBV18, the J call TRBJ2-1, with D perhaps matching TRBD1 (6 bases). The clonotype was recovered from a man in his forties in good health and CMV-seropositive. For the CDR3, the DNA is TGTGCCAGCTCCCCTGACCCTGGGGGCCACAATGAGCAGTTCTTC. Translating it yields CASSPDPGGHNEQFF.